The 5 T cell receptor beta chains reported below all come from one sample, sequenced in a study of CD8+CD57+ T cells in acquired aplastic anemia (dated by TCRdb to 2017 to 2018). The listed sequencing device is Illumina HiSeq 2000. Profiling of TCR beta VDJ combinations and CDR3 sequences used genomic DNA as the template. Using fastp trimming at Q25 and MiXCR clonotype assembly, TCRdb reanalyzed the public sequencing data and kept in-frame beta chains. Every CDR3 protein is listed once, alongside the most common genes and DNA of its rows. In all, the sample holds about 290,000 distinct CDR3 sequences, and roughly 61% of those were seen once. The top ten clones comprise 1% to 1.5% of the sample. Expansion of CD8+CD57+ cells had been shown by flow cytometry in the patients chosen for sequencing. The source material was sorted CD4+, CD8+, or CD8+CD57+ T cells (not recorded which) from PBMCs. Receptors were obtained from a human donor with aplastic anemia.

The CDR3 region is CASSVLREGTGELFF. The CDR3 nucleotides are TGTGCCAGCAGCGTTCTGCGGGAAGGCACCGGGGAGCTGTTTTTT. The V and J genes are TRBV9 and TRBJ2-2; D perhaps matches TRBD2 (6 bases). Germline CDR1 and CDR2: SGDLS and YYNGEE. The CDR3 runs 15 residues. V was shortened by 2 bases and J by 4 bases, with 12 bases between the two germline ends.

On this clonotype itself: At one of its ends the junction is not consistent with the germline gene, which may arise from a read error. The CDR3 region is CASSGTPGLASAF. CDR3 coding DNA: TGCGCCAGCAGCGGGACACCGGGACTAGCGAGTGCCTTC. V gene TRBV5-1 combines with J gene TRBJ2-1; TRBD2 agrees at 10 bases. This CDR3 is 13 amino acids long. Germline values: CDR1 SGHRS, CDR2 YFSETQ.

This clonotype was detected many times. V and J are TRBV12-3 or TRBV12-4 and TRBJ2-7; D gene unclear. The CDR3 is 14 residues long. V lost 3 bases and J 0 bases, leaving 9 bases between the germline ends. The DNA for the CDR3 is TGTGCCAGCAGTTTCGGTAGACCCTCCTACGAGCAGTACTTC. Amino acids: CASSFGRPSYEQYF.

This chain links TRBV9 with TRBJ2-3, with unresolved D. Germline V gives CDR1 SGDLS, CDR2 YYNGEE. This CDR3 is built from 14 residues. Trimming stripped 0 bases from V and 2 bases from J, with 7 bases between. The CDR3 region is CASSVAGATDTQYF. In DNA form, the CDR3 reads TGTGCCAGCAGCGTAGCTGGAGCCACAGATACGCAGTATTTT.

This clonotype was seen repeatedly, ten times or more. The rearrangement uses TRBV20-1 and TRBJ2-7; weak D call: TRBD2 (7 bases). V dropped 3 bases and J dropped 5 bases, with 20 bases sitting between them. CDR1 and CDR2 from the germline V gene are DFQATT and SNEGSKA (reference sequence). The CDR3 runs 15 residues. CDR3 sequence: CSARGAGVRGNEQYF. DNA for the CDR3: TGCAGTGCTAGGGGGGCGGGAGTGAGGGGAAACGAGCAGTACTTC.